This T cell receptor beta chain was captured in a study of radiotherapy plus CTLA-4 blockade in lung cancer (dated by TCRdb to 2016 to 2019). Study-wide context: Among enrolled patients, about 19% had an objective response and approximately 30% reached disease control.

CDR1 and CDR2, per the germline V gene (reference sequence), are SEHNR and FQNEAQ. Clipping removes 1 base from V and 7 bases from J, with 6 as the unmatched junction base count. From the cysteine through the phenylalanine, the CDR3 covers 14 amino acids. Only the CDR3 DNA stays, 42 bases, in frame from base 1. The study evaluated CTLA-4 blockade (ipilimumab) given together with focal radiation therapy in patients who had chemo-refractory metastatic non-small-cell lung cancer. Library preparation used the immunoSEQ multiplex PCR assay. In its TCRdb copy, this immuneACCESS table keeps in-frame sequences only and misses some clones. Where compared with another copy, unresolved V genes explain less than half of these, and the others have no known cause. In this sample the table shows roughly 130,000 clones, around 90% of which occur a single time. The top ten constitute 6.9% of the sample. This clone showed up just a few times. The clone's antigen remains unknown. Qualities for individual bases were not recorded, and no much larger clone is one base off.

Paper-wide results and their limitations: After treatment with radiotherapy and ipilimumab, TCR clones that originated in tumors expanded in peripheral blood. Early dynamic changes in blood T cell clones, together with increased serum interferon-beta after radiation, were reported as the strongest predictors of response.

The sample was peripheral blood, taken from a patient treated with radiotherapy plus ipilimumab. The rearrangement combines TRBV7-9 with TRBJ1-2; TRBD1 agrees with 7 junctional bases. The TCR sequence derives from a human donor with non-small cell lung cancer that progressed on radiotherapy plus ipilimumab. This receptor carries the CDR3 CASSLGQGVGGYTF. The nucleotides are TGTGCCAGCAGCTTAGGACAGGGAGTAGGTGGCTACACCTTC. The full variable domain, completed from the reference TRBV7-9 and TRBJ1-2 proteins outside the CDR3, reads DTGVSQNPRHKITKRGQNVTFRCDPISEHNRLYWYRQTLGQGPEFLTYFQNEAQLEKSRLLSDRFSAERPKGSFSTLEIQRTEQGDSAMYLCASSLGQGVGGYTFGSGTRLTVV.